A single sample is the source of the 23 T cell receptor beta chains below, sequenced in a study of cytomegalovirus exposure and HLA in healthy donors. With 60 Vbeta and 13 Jbeta primers, the PCR was carried out. Profiled with immunoSEQ multiplex PCR; TCRdb holds only in-frame clones, not every one. This sample has under 200,000 clones, with 65% to 80% found just once. The source material was PBMCs. These receptor sequences come from a woman aged 40 to 50 in good health and CMV-seronegative.

J is TRBJ2-5 and V is TRBV6-5; no definite D call. Trimming took off 5 bases at V and 2 bases at J, with 9 bases between the two ends. Germline V gene data show CDR1 as MNHEY and CDR2 as SVGAGI. The CDR3 runs 13 residues. The CDR3 nucleotides are TGTGCCAGCAGTCGACTGCTACAAGAGACCCAGTACTTC. Its protein is CASSRLLQETQYF.

A few counts support this clone. The chain has TRBV5-1 and TRBJ1-1, with a weak D call TRBD1 (5 bases). Germline assignment: CDR1 SGHRS and CDR2 YFSETQ. This CDR3 has 15 residues. V lost 0 bases and J 0 bases, leaving 9 bases between the germline ends. The CDR3 loop reads CASSLEGKLNTEAFF. CDR3 DNA: TGCGCCAGCAGCTTGGAGGGGAAGCTGAACACTGAAGCTTTCTTT. Drawing the rest from reference TRBV5-1 and TRBJ1-1, the complete variable domain is KAGVTQTPRYLIKTRGQQVTLSCSPISGHRSVSWYQQTPGQGLQFLFEYFSETQRNKGNFPGRFSGRQFSNSRSEMNVSTLELGDSALYLCASSLEGKLNTEAFFGQGTRLTVV.

V is TRBV7-6 and J is TRBJ1-2, with D uncertain. Trimming stripped 2 bases from V and 5 bases from J, with 12 bases between. This CDR3 has 14 residues. The germline V gene encodes CDR1 SGHVS and CDR2 FNYEAQ. CDR3 sequence: CASSLSNSLYGYTF. Written as DNA, the CDR3 is TGTGCCAGCAGCTTATCAAACAGCTTATATGGCTACACCTTC.

This clone has only a few counts. The chain uses TRBV19 and TRBJ2-2; D gene unclear. This CDR3 is built from 15 residues. Germline-derived CDR1 and CDR2 are LNHDA and SQIVND (reference sequence). The V end was cut by 9 bases, the J end by 1 base, with 15 bases between. CDR3: CASSGVTQNTGELFF. CDR3 in DNA: TGTGCCAGCTCCGGCGTGACTCAGAACACCGGGGAGCTGTTTTTT.

This chain uses TRBV10-3 with TRBJ2-7; perhaps TRBD1 as D (5 bases). Trimming took off 1 base at V and 0 bases at J, with 13 bases between the two ends. Looked up from germline, CDR1 is ENHRY and CDR2 is SYGVKD. The CDR3 is 16 amino acids. DNA of the CDR3: TGTGCCATCAGTGAGTTTCAGGGCGGCCTCTCCTACGAGCAGTACTTC. It yields the protein CAISEFQGGLSYEQYF.

V gene TRBV5-6 combines with J gene TRBJ1-3; D is possibly TRBD1 (5 bases). The CDR3 extends over 18 amino acids. Trimming left V 0 bases short and J 6 bases short, with 22 bases between. The V gene's germline CDR1 is SGHDT and CDR2 YYEEEE. The CDR3: CASSLAGIIHSGENTIYF. CDR3 coding DNA: TGTGCCAGCAGCTTGGCAGGGATTATCCACTCTGGAGAAAACACCATATATTTT.

The gene calls are TRBV9 and TRBJ1-1, with a possible D match to TRBD1 (5 bases). This CDR3 is built from 14 residues. The V gene's germline CDR1 is SGDLS and CDR2 YYNGEE. Trimming removed 1 base at V and 7 bases at J, with 14 bases between. DNA for the CDR3: TGTGCCAGCAGCGTAAGGGGCGCTGGAGTTGAAGCTTTCTTT. It yields the protein CASSVRGAGVEAFF.

The genes are TRBV5-6 and TRBJ1-4, with D uncertain. Trimming shortened V by 1 base and J by 8 bases, and 12 bases separated the two germline ends. CDR1 is SGHDT and CDR2 is YYEEEE in the germline V gene. The CDR3 consists of 14 residues. The CDR3 DNA reads TGTGCCAGCAGCTTGCGGGTCTATCAAGAAAAACTGTTTTTT. Translation gives CASSLRVYQEKLFF.

The chain joins TRBV9 to TRBJ2-2; 8 nucleotides agree with TRBD2. Germline V CDR1 and CDR2: SGDLS, YYNGEE. The V and J ends lost 7 bases and 7 bases, in that order; junction bases with no gene match: 9. The CDR3 covers 14 residues. As DNA, the CDR3 is TGTGCCAGCTGTATGGGACTAGACGTCGGGGAGCTGTTTTTT. Translation gives CASCMGLDVGELFF.

This chain uses TRBV7-8 with TRBJ1-3, with D possibly being TRBD1 (5 bases). Trimming stripped 0 bases from V and 3 bases from J, with 9 bases between. This CDR3 is built from 15 residues. Germline CDR1 reads SGHVS; CDR2 reads FQNEAQ. CDR3 in amino acids: CASSLAADSGNTIYF. In DNA, the CDR3 is TGTGCCAGCAGCTTAGCAGCCGACAGTGGAAACACCATATATTTT.

The chain couples TRBV19 to TRBJ1-2; D is possibly TRBD1 (6 bases). The germline CDR1 and CDR2 sequences are LNHDA and SQIVND (reference sequence). V dropped 7 bases and J dropped 6 bases, with 21 bases sitting between them. The CDR3 length is 15 residues. The CDR3 nucleotides are TGTGCCAGTATCTCAGTGGGGCAGGGGATCAATGGCTACACCTTC. Its protein product is CASISVGQGINGYTF.

The gene calls are TRBV29-1 and TRBJ2-7, with D hard to call. Trimming cost V 2 bases and J 0 bases, with 8 bases left between them. The CDR3 has 13 amino acids. The V gene's germline CDR1 is SQVTM and CDR2 ANQGSEA. CDR3 in amino acids: CSVEHVDSYEQYF. The CDR3 bases are TGCAGCGTTGAACACGTAGACTCCTACGAGCAGTACTTC.

V usage is TRBV27 and J usage is TRBJ2-1; D unclear. The germline CDR1 and CDR2 sequences are MNHEY and SMNVEV (reference sequence). This CDR3 is 14 amino acids long. V lost 5 bases to trimming and J lost 7 bases, with 15 bases between them. The CDR3 reads CASSPGVPPNEQFF. CDR3 sequence (DNA): TGTGCCAGCAGTCCGGGTGTTCCCCCAAATGAGCAGTTCTTC.

CDR3 nucleotide sequence: TGCGCCAGCAGCTTTTACAGTGCCTACGAGCAGTACTTC. It yields the protein CASSFYSAYEQYF. The rearrangement uses TRBV5-1 and TRBJ2-7; no definite D call. This CDR3 comprises 13 residues. Germline CDR1 reads SGHRS; CDR2 reads YFSETQ. V lost 2 bases and J lost 2, with 8 bases in between.

This chain joins TRBV6-1 and TRBJ2-7; 10 positions agree with TRBD1. Germline CDR1 MNHNS, CDR2 SASEGT. The CDR3 length is 14 residues. Trimming cost V 6 bases and J 5 bases; bases outside gene matches: 7. The CDR3 DNA reads TGTGCCAGCAGGACAGGGGGCCAAGTTAACGAGCAGTACTTC. This sequence encodes CASRTGGQVNEQYF.

The CDR3 region has the DNA TGTGCCAGCAGTAGCAGGGGGCTCGGGGCCAACGTCCTGACTTTC. Translation gives CASSSRGLGANVLTF. The chain uses TRBV6-5 and TRBJ2-6, with TRBD1 matching over 8 bases. V lost 5 bases, J lost 4 bases, and 4 bases stayed unmatched. The CDR3 sequence is 15 residues long. Germline lookup yields CDR1 MNHEY and CDR2 SVGAGI.

In this sample, this clone turned up a few times. The genes are TRBV4-1 and TRBJ1-5; D is unclear. The CDR3 is made up of 15 amino acids. The germline V gene has CDR1 MGHRA and CDR2 YSYEKL. V was clipped by 0 bases and J by 5 bases, with 11 bases between them. The CDR3 region has the DNA TGCGCCAGCAGCCAAGAAGTACAGAAATATCAGCCCCAGCATTTT. Its translation is CASSQEVQKYQPQHF.

The chain uses TRBV25-1 and TRBJ2-2; D may be TRBD1 (6 bases). This CDR3 comprises 16 residues. V was clipped by 3 bases and J by 2 bases, with 13 bases between them. The germline CDR1 and CDR2 sequences are MGHDK and SYGVNS. The CDR3 DNA follows: TGTGCCAGCAGTGACCCAGACAGGCCCAACACCGGGGAGCTGTTTTTT. This codes for CASSDPDRPNTGELFF.

The chain employs TRBV7-8 and TRBJ1-5; D remains ambiguous. CDR3 length equals 13 residues. CDR1 and CDR2 (germline): SGHVS, FQNEAQ. The ends were cut back, 1 base at V and 6 bases at J, with 7 bases in the middle. As DNA, the CDR3 is TGTGCCAGCAGCTTAGATATGAGTCAGCCCCAGCATTTT. It codes for CASSLDMSQPQHF.

The chain has TRBV5-4 and TRBJ2-2, with 9 bases that match TRBD1. Germline loops: CDR1 SGHNT, CDR2 YYREEE (reference sequence). The CDR3 sequence is 15 residues long. V lost 2 bases, J lost 6 bases, and 5 bases stayed unmatched. In DNA, the CDR3 is TGTGCCAGCAGCTTAGCCGGGACAGGGCCCGGGGAGCTGTTTTTT. Residues: CASSLAGTGPGELFF.

This clone was seen more than once but under ten times. This chain uses TRBV25-1 with TRBJ1-2, with D uncertain. The CDR3 loop spans 15 amino acids. Germline CDR1 reads MGHDK; CDR2 reads SYGVNS. The V and J ends lost 3 bases and 1 base respectively, with 12 bases between them. In DNA form, the CDR3 reads TGTGCCAGCAGTGATAGCGCGTGGTTTAACTATGGCTACACCTTC. It specifies CASSDSAWFNYGYTF.

Of note for this clone: The junction differs from germline at one of its ends, possibly a read error. V and J are TRBV12-5 and TRBJ2-7, with 10 bases identical to TRBD1. Germline loops: CDR1 LGHNT, CDR2 FRNRAP. The CDR3 contains 13 residues. The CDR3 here is CASGYGTGAPQFF. Here the CDR3 DNA reads TGTGCTAGTGGTTACGGGACAGGGGCCCCACAATTCTTC.

The chain uses TRBV4-1 and TRBJ2-7; 7 nucleotides line up with TRBD1. This CDR3 has 14 residues. Looked up from germline, CDR1 is MGHRA and CDR2 is YSYEKL. After removal of 1 base from V and 1 base from J, the junction contained 1 base not matched to a gene. In DNA form, the CDR3 reads TGCGCCAGCAGCCAAGGGGACAGTTCCTACGAGCAGTACTTC. Its protein product is CASSQGDSSYEQYF.